Listed here are 13 T cell receptor beta chains from one sample, sequenced in a study of human T cells and chemical hapten exposure. Time point specified: patch test 1, 2 weeks after DPC sensitization. Indicated treatment: therapeutic diphenylcyclopropenone sensitization with weekly scalp DPC. TCRdb itself ran the RACE reads through MiXCR, one entry per CDR3 protein. The sample has 120,000 or so distinct CDR3 sequences; roughly an eighth are singletons. Material: whole blood, obtained in connection with sensitization to the hapten diphenylcyclopropenone (DPC). The receptor source for this set is a man aged 18 to 30 with alopecia areata. Some clones in this sample may be carry-over from other donors' samples.

This clonotype was detected a few times. V and J are TRBV2 and TRBJ1-1; unclear D gene. The CDR3 consists of 13 residues. The V gene's germline CDR1 is SNHLY and CDR2 FYNNEI. Deletions cut 5 bases from V and 1 base from J, with 8 bases between. CDR3 nucleotides: TGTGCCAGCAGTATTGTGTGGAACACTGAAGCTTTCTTT. As protein: CASSIVWNTEAFF.

The J gene is TRBJ2-1, the V gene TRBV27; a weak D match, TRBD2 (7 bases). The ends were cut back, 6 bases at V and 3 bases at J, with 27 bases in the middle. Germline CDR1 and CDR2: MNHEY and SMNVEV (reference sequence). The CDR3 spans 19 residues. The DNA for the CDR3 is TGTGCCAGCAGAACCACAGGCTCTAGGGGGGGCCAATACTACAATGAGCAGTTCTTC. Translating gives CASRTTGSRGGQYYNEQFF.

In its sample, this clonotype was seen a few times. The rearrangement uses TRBV7-9 and TRBJ1-4; 7 nucleotides line up with TRBD1. The CDR3 loop spans 16 amino acids. Germline CDR1 and CDR2: SEHNR and FQNEAQ (reference sequence). Germline trimming cut 3 bases from V and 3 bases from J; bases unmatched to any gene: 7. CDR3 bases: TGTGCCAGCAGCTTCTCGTCCGGGACAGCTAATGAAAAACTGTTTTTT. Residues: CASSFSSGTANEKLFF. The whole variable domain, remainder taken from reference TRBV7-9 and TRBJ1-4, is DTGVSQNPRHKITKRGQNVTFRCDPISEHNRLYWYRQTLGQGPEFLTYFQNEAQLEKSRLLSDRFSAERPKGSFSTLEIQRTEQGDSAMYLCASSFSSGTANEKLFFGSGTQLSVL.

Only a few counts were recorded for this clonotype. The chain carries TRBV27 and TRBJ2-7; no clear D gene. The CDR3 runs to 14 residues. Per the germline V gene, CDR1 is MNHEY and CDR2 is SMNVEV (reference sequence). Trimming shortened V by 2 bases and J by 2 bases, and 10 bases separated the two germline ends. The CDR3 protein is CASSLTTAAYEQYF. The CDR3 region has the DNA TGTGCCAGCAGTTTAACGACGGCCGCCTACGAGCAGTACTTC.

The CDR3 DNA sequence: TGCAGTGCTAGAGCGCGCCTTGGCTCCTATAATTCACCCCTCCACTTT. Translated, it gives CSARARLGSYNSPLHF. The V call is TRBV20-1, the J call TRBJ1-6; no firm D call. CDR1 and CDR2 (germline): DFQATT, SNEGSKA (reference sequence). The V end was cut by 1 base, the J end by 0 bases, with 10 bases between. The CDR3 length is 16 residues.

This clonotype was observed a handful of times. J is TRBJ1-5 and V is TRBV18; D unresolved. Germline values: CDR1 KGHSH, CDR2 LQKENI. The CDR3 consists of 12 residues. V lost 5 bases and J 5 bases, leaving 7 bases between the germline ends. CDR3 nucleotide sequence: TGTGCCAGCTCAGAGGCTGATCAGCCCCAGCATTTT. This sequence encodes CASSEADQPQHF.

This clonotype has a handful of counts. The rearrangement joins TRBV29-1 to TRBJ2-3, with D hard to call. Between the trimmed V and J ends, which lost 7 bases and 0 bases, there was a span of 11 bases. This CDR3 comprises 13 residues. Per the germline V gene, CDR1 is SQVTM and CDR2 is ANQGSEA. The CDR3 protein is CSDDGMSTDTQYF. The DNA of the CDR3 is TGCAGCGACGACGGAATGAGCACAGATACGCAGTATTTT.

V is TRBV29-1 and J is TRBJ2-2; weak D call: TRBD1 (5 bases). CDR3 length: 13 residues. Trimming cost V 7 bases and J 1 base, with 10 bases left between them. The V gene's germline CDR1 is SQVTM and CDR2 ANQGSEA. The CDR3 is CSGTQGNTGELFF. The CDR3 DNA reads as TGCAGCGGTACGCAGGGGAACACCGGGGAGCTGTTTTTT.

CDR3 nucleotide sequence: TGTGCCAGCATGCTCGCGGGGTGGGATGGCTACACCTTC. Translating it yields CASMLAGWDGYTF. The chain carries TRBV7-9 and TRBJ1-2; D is unclear. The CDR3 is 13 amino acids. Trimming pared 7 bases from V and 6 bases from J, leaving 15 bases between. Germline-derived CDR1 and CDR2 are SEHNR and FQNEAQ (reference sequence).

This clonotype was recorded only once. The rearrangement links TRBV7-8 to TRBJ2-1, with 8 bases that match TRBD2. Germline CDR1 reads SGHVS; CDR2 reads FQNEAQ. CDR3 length equals 17 residues. The V and J ends lost 2 bases and 0 bases, in that order; junction bases with no gene match: 6. CDR3 nucleotides: TGTGCCAGCAGCTTACGTCAGCGGGGGAGCTCCTACAATGAGCAGTTCTTC. Protein: CASSLRQRGSSYNEQFF.

This clonotype showed up many times. V and J are TRBV10-3 and TRBJ1-1; D not certain. The CDR3 runs to 12 residues. V lost 5 bases to trimming and J lost 9 bases, with 13 bases between them. Per the germline V gene, CDR1 is ENHRY and CDR2 is SYGVKD. DNA for the CDR3: TGTGCCATCAGTACCTCGATTAGTAAAGCTTTCTTT. Translation gives CAISTSISKAFF.

The V gene is TRBV19, the J gene TRBJ1-4; maybe TRBD1 (6 bases). Germline V gene sequence: CDR1 LNHDA, CDR2 SQIVND (reference sequence). This CDR3 region has 14 residues. V was pared by 4 bases and J by 7 bases, with 13 bases between. CDR3 loop: CASSTGERTEKLFF. As DNA, the CDR3 is TGTGCCAGTAGTACAGGGGAAAGAACTGAAAAACTGTTTTTT.

Here the CDR3 DNA reads TGTGCCAGCAGCCCACCCGGGGCGGCTGAAGCTTTCTTT. Its translation: CASSPPGAAEAFF. The chain employs TRBV7-9 and TRBJ1-1; weak D call: TRBD1 (5 bases). CDR1 is SEHNR and CDR2 is FQNEAQ in the germline V gene (reference sequence). CDR3 length equals 13 residues. Trimming stripped 5 bases from V and 6 bases from J, with 13 bases between. The full variable domain, with the rest looked up from reference TRBV7-9 and TRBJ1-1, is DTGVSQNPRHKITKRGQNVTFRCDPISEHNRLYWYRQTLGQGPEFLTYFQNEAQLEKSRLLSDRFSAERPKGSFSTLEIQRTEQGDSAMYLCASSPPGAAEAFFGQGTRLTVV.